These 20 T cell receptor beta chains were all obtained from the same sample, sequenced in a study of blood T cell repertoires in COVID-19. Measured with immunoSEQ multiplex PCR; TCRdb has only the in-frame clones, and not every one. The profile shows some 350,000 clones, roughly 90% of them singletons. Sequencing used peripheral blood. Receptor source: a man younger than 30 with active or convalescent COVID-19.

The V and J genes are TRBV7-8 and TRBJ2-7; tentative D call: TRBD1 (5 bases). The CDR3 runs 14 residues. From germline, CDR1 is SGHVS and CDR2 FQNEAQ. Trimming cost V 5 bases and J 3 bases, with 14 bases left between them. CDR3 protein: CASSTRQSLYEQYF. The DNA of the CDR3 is TGTGCCAGCAGCACCCGACAGTCCCTCTACGAGCAGTACTTC.

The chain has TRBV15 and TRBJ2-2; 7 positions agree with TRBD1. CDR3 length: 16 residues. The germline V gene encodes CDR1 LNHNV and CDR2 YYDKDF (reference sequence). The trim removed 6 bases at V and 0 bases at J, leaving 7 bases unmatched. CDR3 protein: CATRKDRSPNTGELFF. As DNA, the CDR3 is TGTGCCACCAGAAAGGACAGGAGCCCGAACACCGGGGAGCTGTTTTTT.

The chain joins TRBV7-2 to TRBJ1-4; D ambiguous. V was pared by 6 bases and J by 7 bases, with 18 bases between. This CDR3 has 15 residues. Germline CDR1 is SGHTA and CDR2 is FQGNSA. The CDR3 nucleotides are TGTGCCAGCAGTTGGCTACTTCGATCGGGTGAAAAACTGTTTTTT. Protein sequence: CASSWLLRSGEKLFF.

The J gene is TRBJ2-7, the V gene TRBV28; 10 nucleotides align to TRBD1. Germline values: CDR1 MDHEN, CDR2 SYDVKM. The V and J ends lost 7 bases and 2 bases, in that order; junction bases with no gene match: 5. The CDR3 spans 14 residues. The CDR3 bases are TGTGCCAGCATCCAGGGACAGGGGACCTACGAGCAGTACTTC. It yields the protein CASIQGQGTYEQYF. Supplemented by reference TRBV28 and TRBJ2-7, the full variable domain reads DVKVTQSSRYLVKRTGEKVFLECVQDMDHENMFWYRQDPGLGLRLIYFSYDVKMKEKGDIPEGYSVSREKKERFSLILESASTNQTSMYLCASIQGQGTYEQYFGPGTRLTVT.

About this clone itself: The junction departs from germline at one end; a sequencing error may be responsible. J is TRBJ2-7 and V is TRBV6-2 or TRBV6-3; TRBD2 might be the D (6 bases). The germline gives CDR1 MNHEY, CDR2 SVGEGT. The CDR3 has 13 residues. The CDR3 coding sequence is TGTGCCAGCAGTTACAGGGACTCCCACGAGCAGTACTTC. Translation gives CASSYRDSHEQYF.

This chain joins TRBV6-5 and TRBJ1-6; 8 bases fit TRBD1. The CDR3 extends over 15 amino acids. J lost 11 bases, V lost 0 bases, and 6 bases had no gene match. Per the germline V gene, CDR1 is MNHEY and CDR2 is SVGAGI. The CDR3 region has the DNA TGTGCCAGCAGTTACTCGGGTACAGGGGGTGCACCCCTCCACTTT. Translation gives CASSYSGTGGAPLHF.

This CDR3 is CASSEAMAPTNYGYTF. CDR3 in DNA: TGTGCCAGCAGTGAAGCTATGGCACCAACTAACTATGGCTACACCTTC. The rearrangement uses TRBV6-1 and TRBJ1-2; D remains ambiguous. Trimming left V 0 bases short and J 0 bases short, with 11 bases between. Germline V lookup: CDR1 MNHNS, CDR2 SASEGT. This CDR3 contains 16 residues.

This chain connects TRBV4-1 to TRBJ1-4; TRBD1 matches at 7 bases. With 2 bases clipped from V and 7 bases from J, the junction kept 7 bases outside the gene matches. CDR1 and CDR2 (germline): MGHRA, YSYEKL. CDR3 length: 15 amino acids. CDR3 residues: CASSQIAGGSEKLFF. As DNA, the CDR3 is TGCGCCAGCAGCCAAATTGCAGGGGGGAGTGAAAAACTGTTTTTT.

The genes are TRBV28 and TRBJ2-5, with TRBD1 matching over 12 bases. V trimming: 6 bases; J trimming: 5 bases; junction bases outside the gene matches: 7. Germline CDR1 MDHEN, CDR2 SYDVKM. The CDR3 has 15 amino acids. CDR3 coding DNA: TGTGCCAGCAGCCTGGGACAGGGGGCTAGGGAGACCCAGTACTTC. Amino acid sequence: CASSLGQGARETQYF.

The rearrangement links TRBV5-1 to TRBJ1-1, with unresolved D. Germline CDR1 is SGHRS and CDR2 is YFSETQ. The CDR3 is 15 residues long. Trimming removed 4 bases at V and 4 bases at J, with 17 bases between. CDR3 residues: CASSPTSKGATEAFF. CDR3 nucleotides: TGCGCCAGCAGCCCTACTTCTAAGGGAGCCACTGAAGCTTTCTTT.

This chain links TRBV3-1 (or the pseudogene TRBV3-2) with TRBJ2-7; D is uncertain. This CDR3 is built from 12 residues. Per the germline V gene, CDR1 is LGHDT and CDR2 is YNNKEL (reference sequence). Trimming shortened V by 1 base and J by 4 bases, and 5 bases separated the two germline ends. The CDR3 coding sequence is TGTGCCAGCAGCCAAGCGGTATACGAGCAGTACTTC. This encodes CASSQAVYEQYF.

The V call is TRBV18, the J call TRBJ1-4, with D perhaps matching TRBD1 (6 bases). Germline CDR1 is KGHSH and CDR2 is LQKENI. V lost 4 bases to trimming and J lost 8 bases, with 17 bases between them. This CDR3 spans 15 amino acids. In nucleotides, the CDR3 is TGTGCCAGCTCACAACGACAGGACCTACGCGAAAAACTGTTTTTT. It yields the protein CASSQRQDLREKLFF.

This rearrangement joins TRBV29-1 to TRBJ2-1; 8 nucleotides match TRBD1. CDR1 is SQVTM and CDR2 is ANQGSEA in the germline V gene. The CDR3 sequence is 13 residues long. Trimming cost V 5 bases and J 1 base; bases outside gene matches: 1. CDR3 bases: TGCAGCGTTCGGGACAGGTCCTACAATGAGCAGTTCTTC. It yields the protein CSVRDRSYNEQFF.

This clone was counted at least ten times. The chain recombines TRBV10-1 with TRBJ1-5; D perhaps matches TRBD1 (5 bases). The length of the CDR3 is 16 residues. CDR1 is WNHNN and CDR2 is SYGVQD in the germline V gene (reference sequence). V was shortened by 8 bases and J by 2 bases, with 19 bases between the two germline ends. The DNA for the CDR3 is TGCGCCAGCTATTCGAGGTGCAGGGAGGGCAATCAGCCCCAGCATTTT. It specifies CASYSRCREGNQPQHF.

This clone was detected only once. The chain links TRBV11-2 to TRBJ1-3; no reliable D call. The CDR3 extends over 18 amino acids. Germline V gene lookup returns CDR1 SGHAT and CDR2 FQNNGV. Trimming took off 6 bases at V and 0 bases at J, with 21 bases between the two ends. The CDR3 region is CASRGLRVTSNSGNTIYF. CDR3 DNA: TGTGCCAGCAGAGGCCTACGGGTCACTTCCAACTCTGGAAACACCATATATTTT. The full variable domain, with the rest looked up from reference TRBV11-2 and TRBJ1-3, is EAGVAQSPRYKIIEKRQSVAFWCNPISGHATLYWYQQILGQGPKLLIQFQNNGVVDDSQLPKDRFSAERLKGVDSTLKIQPAKLEDSAVYLCASRGLRVTSNSGNTIYFGEGSWLTVV.

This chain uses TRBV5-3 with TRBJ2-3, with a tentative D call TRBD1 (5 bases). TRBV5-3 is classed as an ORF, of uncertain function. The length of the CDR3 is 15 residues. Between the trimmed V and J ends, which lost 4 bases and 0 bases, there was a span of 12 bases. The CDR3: CARSPTQGSTDTQYF. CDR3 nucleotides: TGTGCCAGAAGCCCGACGCAGGGCAGCACAGATACGCAGTATTTT.

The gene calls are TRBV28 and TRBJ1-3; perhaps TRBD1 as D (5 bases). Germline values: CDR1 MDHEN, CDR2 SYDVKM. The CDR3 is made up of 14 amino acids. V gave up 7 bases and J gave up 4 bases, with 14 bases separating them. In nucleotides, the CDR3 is TGTGCCAGCACCCACGGGGGGGACGGAAACACCATATATTTT. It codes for CASTHGGDGNTIYF.

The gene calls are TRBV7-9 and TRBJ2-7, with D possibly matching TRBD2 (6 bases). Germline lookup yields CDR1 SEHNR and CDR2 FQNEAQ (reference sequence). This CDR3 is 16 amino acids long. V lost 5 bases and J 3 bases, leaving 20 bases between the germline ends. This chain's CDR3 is CASSPRLSGSLYEQYF. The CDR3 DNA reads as TGTGCCAGCAGCCCCCGGTTGTCCGGGAGCCTCTACGAGCAGTACTTC.

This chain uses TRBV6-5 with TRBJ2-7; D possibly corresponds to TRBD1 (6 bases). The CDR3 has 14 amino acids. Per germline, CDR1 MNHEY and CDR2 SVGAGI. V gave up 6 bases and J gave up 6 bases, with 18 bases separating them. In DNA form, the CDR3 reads TGTGCCAGCAGAACGACAGGAGGAGTTGGCGAGCAGTACTTC. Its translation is CASRTTGGVGEQYF.

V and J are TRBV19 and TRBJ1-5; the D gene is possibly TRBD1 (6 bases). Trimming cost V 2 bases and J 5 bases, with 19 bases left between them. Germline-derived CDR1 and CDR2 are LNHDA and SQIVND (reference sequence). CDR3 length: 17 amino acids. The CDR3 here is CASSIRGDRPGHQPQHF. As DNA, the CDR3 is TGTGCCAGTAGTATACGGGGAGACAGGCCAGGGCATCAGCCCCAGCATTTT.